This entry lists 31 T cell receptor beta chains sequenced from one sample in a study of blood T cells in healthy people across ages. Next came a second PCR, run for roughly 7 to 12 cycles, which used a sample-barcoded 5' primer along with a J-beta primer mix. TCRdb re-analysed the 5' RACE reads in MiXCR, keeping a single row per CDR3 protein. The repertoire includes about 840,000 distinct CDR3 sequences, approximately 32% of them detected once, and 9.5% to 13% sits in the top ten. A further study also used this sample, focusing on T cells of mothers and their children.

The source material was blood. These receptors all come from a woman aged 40 to 50 in good health.

V usage is TRBV11-2 and J usage is TRBJ2-1; 13 positions match TRBD2. There are 15 residues in the CDR3. The germline V gene encodes CDR1 SGHAT and CDR2 FQNNGV. V trimming: 3 bases; J trimming: 9 bases; junction bases outside the gene matches: 5. The CDR3 sequence is CASSFTSGGGGEQFF. The CDR3 DNA reads TGTGCCAGCAGCTTTACTAGCGGGGGGGGAGGTGAGCAGTTCTTC.

Comment on this clonotype: A junction boundary mismatches the germline segment, possibly from a read error. The rearrangement links TRBV28 to TRBJ2-1; 13 nucleotides match TRBD2. Per the germline V gene, CDR1 is MDHEN and CDR2 is SYDVKM. The CDR3 runs 17 residues. The CDR3 DNA reads TGTGCCGGCAGTTACTCGGGACTAGCGGGGACCTACAATGAGCAGTTCTTC. Translated, it gives CAGSYSGLAGTYNEQFF.

There are a few counts of this clonotype. This rearrangement joins TRBV28 to TRBJ2-6, with 7 bases lining up with TRBD1. This CDR3 is built from 19 residues. Germline V lookup: CDR1 MDHEN, CDR2 SYDVKM. With 5 bases clipped from V and 0 bases from J, the junction kept 13 bases outside the gene matches. This chain's CDR3 is CASSDPRGQMFSGANVLTF. CDR3 nucleotides: TGTGCCAGCAGTGACCCCCGGGGACAGATGTTCTCTGGGGCCAACGTCCTGACTTTC.

DNA of the CDR3: TGCGCCAGCCGCCTAGGGCAAAGCTCTGGAAACACCATATATTTT. Translated: CASRLGQSSGNTIYF. V is TRBV5-1 and J is TRBJ1-3; D call uncertain. The ends were cut back, 7 bases at V and 0 bases at J, with 14 bases in the middle. Germline values: CDR1 SGHRS, CDR2 YFSETQ. The CDR3 spans 15 residues.

This clonotype was counted only a few times. This chain links TRBV9 with TRBJ1-2; TRBD1 might be the D (5 bases). Per the germline V gene, CDR1 is SGDLS and CDR2 is YYNGEE. Trimming left V 0 bases short and J 4 bases short, with 16 bases between. This CDR3 has 16 amino acids. The CDR3 loop reads CASSVGPGADVYGYTF. The CDR3 DNA is TGTGCCAGCAGCGTAGGCCCCGGGGCTGATGTCTATGGCTACACCTTC. The variable domain in full, completed from reference TRBV9 and TRBJ1-2, reads DSGVTQTPKHLITATGQRVTLRCSPRSGDLSVYWYQQSLDQGLQFLIQYYNGEERAKGNILERFSAQQFPDLHSELNLSSLELGDSALYFCASSVGPGADVYGYTFGSGTRLTVV.

This clonotype appeared a single time. A much bigger clone sits one base away, suggesting this may be a read error. The rearrangement joins TRBV18 to TRBJ2-4, with D perhaps TRBD1 (5 bases). Germline CDR1 reads KGHSH; CDR2 reads LQKENI. The CDR3 sequence is 13 residues long. The CDR3 coding sequence is TGTGGCAGCTCACCAGGGAACCAAAACATTCAGTACTTC. Translation: CGSSPGNQNIQYF.

As for this clonotype: A read error may explain this, as a much larger clone is one base away. The chain joins TRBV7-2 to TRBJ2-5; D might be TRBD1 or TRBD2, each matching 6 bases. With the DNA end fitting TRBJ2-1 better, the J assignment may be wrong. The CDR3 extends over 14 amino acids. Germline assignment: CDR1 SGHTA and CDR2 FQGNSA. CDR3 sequence reads: CASSFLGRGETQFF. Written as DNA, the CDR3 is TGTGCCAGCAGCTTCCTCGGTAGGGGGGAGACCCAGTTCTTC.

With respect to this clonotype: This sequence may be a read error, since a much larger clone differs from it by one base. This chain links TRBV5-1 with TRBJ2-4, with unresolved D. The germline V gene has CDR1 SGHRS and CDR2 YFSETQ. Trimming left V 10 bases short and J 7 bases short, with 24 bases between. The CDR3 totals 15 residues. As DNA, the CDR3 is TGCGCCGCCTCCCTTCTGCCCGGGTCCGAGAACATTCAGTACTTC. Its protein is CAASLLPGSENIQYF.

The gene calls are TRBV6-2 or TRBV6-3 and TRBJ1-2; D uncertain. There are 19 residues in the CDR3. V was trimmed by 0 bases and J by 0 bases, leaving 20 bases between them. Germline lookup yields CDR1 MNHEY and CDR2 SVGEGT. CDR3 bases: TGTGCCAGCAGTTACTCTCGAGGGTGGACCTCGCCGGCTAACTATGGCTACACCTTC. It codes for CASSYSRGWTSPANYGYTF.

This clonotype was recorded a few times. This sequence joins TRBV20-1 and TRBJ2-5; 11 bases match TRBD2. This CDR3 is built from 17 residues. V lost 5 bases to trimming and J lost 5 bases; unmatched junction nucleotides: 16. CDR1 DFQATT and CDR2 SNEGSKA come from the germline V gene (reference sequence). Here the CDR3 DNA reads TGCAGTGCTCCACGGTTGGGTAGCGGGGGGGCACGGGAGACCCAGTACTTC. Translation: CSAPRLGSGGARETQYF.

This clonotype was detected a few times. The chain uses TRBV18 and TRBJ2-7; 8 nucleotides line up with TRBD1. The CDR3 length is 17 residues. CDR1 is KGHSH and CDR2 is LQKENI in the germline V gene. J was trimmed by 2 bases and V by 1 base; bases with no gene match: 10. DNA for the CDR3: TGTGCCAGCTCACCACTCAACTCCGGGACAGGCCCCTACGAGCAGTACTTC. Protein product: CASSPLNSGTGPYEQYF.

This clonotype came up a few times. The rearrangement joins TRBV4-3 to TRBJ2-5; D remains unclear. The CDR3 loop spans 14 amino acids. Looked up from germline, CDR1 is LGHNA and CDR2 is YSLEER. V was trimmed by 0 bases and J by 5 bases, leaving 10 bases between them. For the CDR3, the DNA is TGCGCCAGCAGCCAAGAACAAGTGGGCGAGACCCAGTACTTC. It translates to CASSQEQVGETQYF.

This clonotype has more than one count but fewer than ten. V gene TRBV5-1 combines with J gene TRBJ2-6; D is ambiguous. Germline CDR1 is SGHRS and CDR2 is YFSETQ. The CDR3 runs to 16 residues. The V gene lost 0 bases and the J gene lost 1 base, with 8 bases spanning the gap. This chain's CDR3 is CASSLGAASGANVLTF. The CDR3 coding sequence is TGCGCCAGCAGCTTGGGGGCCGCTTCTGGGGCCAACGTCCTGACTTTC.

As to this clonotype: A single base separates this from a much larger clone, so it may be a read error. This rearrangement joins TRBV29-1 to TRBJ2-7; D is uncertain. Looked up from germline, CDR1 is SQVTM and CDR2 is ANQGSEA. Trimming left V 4 bases short and J 6 bases short, with 16 bases between. The CDR3 is made up of 13 amino acids. CDR3 residues: CSVAEPGCTEQYF. For the CDR3, the DNA is TGCAGCGTTGCCGAACCGGGTTGTACCGAGCAGTACTTC.

The chain recombines TRBV7-9 with TRBJ2-7; no firm D call. Deletions cut 5 bases from V and 0 bases from J, with 8 bases between. The CDR3 runs 13 residues. Germline V gene sequence: CDR1 SEHNR, CDR2 FQNEAQ (reference sequence). The chain's CDR3 is CASSPRASYEQYV. The CDR3 DNA reads as TGTGCCAGCAGCCCGCGAGCCTCCTACGAGCAGTACGTC.

V is TRBV6-4 and J is TRBJ2-2, with D perhaps given as TRBD1 or TRBD2 (5 bases each). Germline CDR1 MRHNA, CDR2 SNTAGT. This CDR3 has 16 residues. The V gene lost 8 bases and the J gene lost 2 bases, with 18 bases spanning the gap. This CDR3 is CASAVGAGDNTGELFF. The CDR3 nucleotides read TGTGCCAGCGCCGTCGGGGCAGGCGACAACACCGGGGAGCTGTTTTTT.

The chain recombines TRBV4-3 with TRBJ2-7, with D possibly TRBD2 on 6 matching bases. Germline lookup yields CDR1 LGHNA and CDR2 YSLEER. The CDR3 is 15 residues long. The V end was cut by 4 bases, the J end by 2 bases, with 15 bases between. CDR3 loop: CASSLRLEGPYEQYF. The CDR3 bases are TGCGCCAGCAGCCTCCGCTTGGAGGGTCCCTACGAGCAGTACTTC.

The rearrangement uses TRBV3-1 and TRBJ2-5; TRBD2 aligns across 11 bases. The CDR3 extends over 17 amino acids. Germline values: CDR1 LGHDT, CDR2 YNNKEL (reference sequence). Unmatched junction bases numbered 14, after V lost 6 bases and J lost 5 bases. The CDR3 loop reads CASRRAGLAVPGETQYF. Written as DNA, the CDR3 is TGTGCCAGCAGACGCGCGGGACTAGCGGTCCCCGGGGAGACCCAGTACTTC.

The J gene is TRBJ1-1, the V gene TRBV6-5, with D tentatively TRBD1 (6 bases). The CDR3 is 17 residues long. The germline V gene has CDR1 MNHEY and CDR2 SVGAGI. V was shortened by 0 bases and J by 5 bases, with 19 bases between the two germline ends. CDR3 nucleotide sequence: TGTGCCAGCAGTTACTCGAATCCCTCGGCAGGGGCTACTGAAGCTTTCTTT. Residues: CASSYSNPSAGATEAFF.

This clonotype showed up many times. The V call is TRBV7-6, the J call TRBJ2-7, with 8 bases that match TRBD1. V was pared by 5 bases and J by 3 bases, with 9 bases of the junction left unmatched. Per germline, CDR1 SGHVS and CDR2 FNYEAQ. The CDR3 contains 15 residues. The DNA of the CDR3 is TGTGCCAGCAGCCTTCAGGGGGCTTCTCTCTACGAGCAGTACTTC. Protein sequence: CASSLQGASLYEQYF. Full variable domain (missing parts from reference TRBV7-6 and TRBJ2-7): GAGVSQSPRYKVTKRGQDVALRCDPISGHVSLYWYRQALGQGPEFLTYFNYEAQQDKSGLPNDRFSAERPEGSISTLTIQRTEQRDSAMYRCASSLQGASLYEQYFGPGTRLTVT.

The rearrangement links TRBV6-4 to TRBJ2-7; a weak D match, TRBD1 (5 bases). V was clipped by 7 bases and J by 3 bases, with 13 bases between them. This CDR3 is built from 13 residues. Germline CDR1 reads MRHNA; CDR2 reads SNTAGT. CDR3 sequence reads: CASNQGNYYEQYF. CDR3 sequence (DNA): TGTGCCAGCAACCAGGGAAACTACTACGAGCAGTACTTC.

This clonotype has only one observation. Here the CDR3 reads CASSPEGTAYGYTF. For the CDR3, the DNA is TGCGCCAGCAGCCCCGAAGGGACAGCATATGGCTACACCTTC. The V and J genes are TRBV5-1 and TRBJ1-2, with TRBD1 matching over 7 bases. Germline V gene data show CDR1 as SGHRS and CDR2 as YFSETQ. This CDR3 region has 14 residues. After removal of 4 bases from V and 5 bases from J, the junction contained 8 bases not matched to a gene.

This clonotype was counted a few times. The chain couples TRBV15 to TRBJ2-1; 11 nucleotides align to TRBD1. Germline trimming cut 6 bases from V and 6 bases from J; bases unmatched to any gene: 10. CDR1 is LNHNV, CDR2 YYDKDF, per germline (reference sequence). This CDR3 region has 16 residues. CDR3 loop: CATRETGQGALNEQFF. CDR3 DNA sequence: TGTGCCACCAGGGAGACAGGACAGGGGGCTCTCAATGAGCAGTTCTTC.

This clonotype showed up many times. The rearrangement uses TRBV7-2 and TRBJ2-3; D call uncertain. The V end lost 5 bases, the J end lost 5 bases, and 8 bases lay between the germline ends. The CDR3 extends over 12 amino acids. Germline CDR1 is SGHTA and CDR2 is FQGNSA. CDR3: CASSPVVDTQYF. The CDR3 DNA sequence: TGTGCCAGCAGCCCGGTGGTAGATACGCAGTATTTT.

This sequence joins TRBV30 and TRBJ1-1, with D hard to call. Trimming took off 2 bases at V and 9 bases at J, with 13 bases between the two ends. In germline, CDR1 is GTSNPN, CDR2 SVGIG (reference sequence). The CDR3 has 12 residues. In DNA, the CDR3 is TGTGCCTGGAGTCGAAATATAGATAAAGCTTTCTTT. Translation gives CAWSRNIDKAFF.

This clonotype has ten or more counts. This chain connects TRBV12-3 or TRBV12-4 to TRBJ1-2; 8 nucleotides align to TRBD1. The V gene end was trimmed by 5 bases and the J gene end by 2 bases; junction bases not matched to a gene: 4. The CDR3 consists of 14 residues. The CDR3 here is CASSPRDRNYGYTF. As DNA, the CDR3 is TGTGCCAGCAGTCCCCGGGACAGGAACTATGGCTACACCTTC.

This clonotype was seen a few times. This clone may be a read error of a much larger clone one base away. The J gene is TRBJ2-3, the V gene TRBV29-1; 9 bases map to TRBD2. V lost 4 bases and J lost 5; bases outside the gene matches: 4. This CDR3 contains 13 residues. Germline V CDR1 and CDR2: SQVTM, ANQGSEA. The CDR3 here is CSVGGGAVDTQYF. Written as DNA, the CDR3 is TGCAGCGTTGGCGGGGGGGCTGTAGATACGCAGTATTTT.

This clonotype appeared many times. This chain uses TRBV9 with TRBJ2-3, with D unclear. V lost 4 bases to trimming and J lost 0 bases, with 6 bases between them. There are 13 residues in the CDR3. CDR1 is SGDLS and CDR2 is YYNGEE in the germline V gene. The DNA for the CDR3 is TGTGCCAGCAGCACACCTAGCACAGATACGCAGTATTTT. Its protein product is CASSTPSTDTQYF.

The rearrangement joins TRBV6-2 or TRBV6-3 to TRBJ2-3; D not certain. CDR3 size: 14 residues. Trimming removed 5 bases at V and 9 bases at J, with 18 bases between. Per germline, CDR1 MNHEY and CDR2 SVGEGT. CDR3 loop: CASSDGVYGRTQYF. CDR3 nucleotide sequence: TGTGCCAGCAGTGATGGGGTATACGGACGAACGCAGTATTTT.

This clonotype was found once. The chain uses TRBV10-3 and TRBJ1-5; 10 bases line up with TRBD1. V lost 2 bases to trimming and J lost 1 base; unmatched junction nucleotides: 5. Germline V gene sequence: CDR1 ENHRY, CDR2 SYGVKD. The CDR3 totals 17 residues. Here the CDR3 DNA reads TGTGCCATCAGTGAGAACGGACAGGGGGGGAGCAATCAGCCCCAGCATTTT. It yields the protein CAISENGQGGSNQPQHF.

This chain uses TRBV5-1 with TRBJ2-2; the match to TRBD1 covers 8 bases. This CDR3 is built from 14 residues. Trimming cost V 4 bases and J 5 bases; bases outside gene matches: 4. Germline CDR1 reads SGHRS; CDR2 reads YFSETQ. The CDR3: CASSQRTGTGELFF. The CDR3 DNA follows: TGCGCCAGCAGCCAAAGGACAGGGACCGGGGAGCTGTTTTTT.